Listed below are T cell receptor beta chains from one sample, sequenced in a study of blood T cell repertoires in COVID-19. Sequencing used immunoSEQ multiplex PCR; TCRdb keeps in-frame clones, though not all of them. The sample consists of roughly 190,000 clones, around 83% of them appearing once. Sequencing used PBMCs or T cells enriched from blood (not recorded which). These receptors were collected from a woman in her 40s in a cohort exposed to, infected with or recovered from COVID-19 (not recorded which). CDR3s include the opening cysteine and the closing phenylalanine or tryptophan. Each record gives: J gene, clone size, V gene, D gene, CDR3 protein, CDR3 DNA. D genes are given only for firm matches. Expanded clones are given a class, and other clones once, few, many or no size at all.

J gene: TRBJ1-1
clone size: .
V gene: TRBV30
D gene: .
CDR3 protein: CAWRQGISTEAFF
CDR3 DNA: TGTGCCTGGAGACAGGGAATTAGCACTGAAGCTTTCTTT

J gene: TRBJ2-7
clone size: .
V gene: TRBV7-9
D gene: TRBD1
CDR3 protein: CASSSRDSIYEQYF
CDR3 DNA: TGTGCCAGCAGCTCCCGGGACAGCATATACGAGCAGTACTTC

J gene: TRBJ1-1
clone size: .
V gene: TRBV2
D gene: .
CDR3 protein: CASRGTGTNTEAFF
CDR3 DNA: TGTGCCAGCAGGGGTACAGGTACGAACACTGAAGCTTTCTTT

J gene: TRBJ1-1
clone size: .
V gene: TRBV4-1
D gene: .
CDR3 protein: CASSRQQANTEAFF
CDR3 DNA: TGCGCCAGCAGCCGACAACAGGCGAACACTGAAGCTTTCTTT

J gene: TRBJ2-7
clone size: .
V gene: TRBV27
D gene: TRBD2
CDR3 protein: CASSPLAGGTYEQYF
CDR3 DNA: TGTGCCAGCAGCCCCTTAGCGGGAGGAACCTACGAGCAGTACTTC

J gene: TRBJ2-2
clone size: .
V gene: TRBV3-1/TRBV3-2
D gene: .
CDR3 protein: CASSQDLASVGELFF
CDR3 DNA: TGTGCCAGCAGCCAAGATCTGGCTAGCGTCGGGGAGCTGTTTTTT

J gene: TRBJ2-5
clone size: .
V gene: TRBV7-2
D gene: .
CDR3 protein: CASSLEPRVIGETQYF
CDR3 DNA: TGTGCCAGCAGCTTAGAACCCAGGGTGATCGGAGAGACCCAGTACTTC

J gene: TRBJ2-1
clone size: .
V gene: TRBV27
D gene: .
CDR3 protein: CASSFVDGDNEQFF
CDR3 DNA: TGTGCCAGCAGTTTCGTAGACGGAGACAATGAGCAGTTCTTC

J gene: TRBJ1-2
clone size: .
V gene: TRBV6-1
D gene: TRBD1
CDR3 protein: CASSERRDRSNYGYTF
CDR3 DNA: TGTGCCAGCAGTGAACGCAGGGACAGATCTAACTATGGCTACACCTTC

J gene: TRBJ1-1
clone size: .
V gene: TRBV12-3/TRBV12-4
D gene: .
CDR3 protein: CASSFRDHEAFF
CDR3 DNA: TGTGCCAGCAGTTTTCGGGATCATGAAGCTTTCTTT

J gene: TRBJ1-3
clone size: .
V gene: TRBV4-2
D gene: .
CDR3 protein: CASSQDAGAGNTIYF
CDR3 DNA: TGTGCCAGCAGCCAAGATGCGGGGGCGGGGAACACCATATATTTT

J gene: TRBJ2-1
clone size: once
V gene: TRBV13
D gene: .
CDR3 protein: CASSKGGGPTFGEQFF
CDR3 DNA: TGTGCCAGCAGCAAGGGAGGGGGGCCCACCTTCGGTGAGCAGTTCTTC

J gene: TRBJ2-2
clone size: .
V gene: TRBV2
D gene: TRBD1
CDR3 protein: CASFGGQVATGELFF
CDR3 DNA: TGTGCCAGCTTTGGGGGACAGGTCGCAACCGGGGAGCTGTTTTTT

J gene: TRBJ2-2
clone size: .
V gene: TRBV3-1/TRBV3-2
D gene: TRBD2
CDR3 protein: CASSQAALAGVNTGELFF
CDR3 DNA: TGTGCCAGCAGCCAAGCAGCTTTGGCGGGAGTTAACACCGGGGAGCTGTTTTTT

J gene: TRBJ2-7
clone size: .
V gene: TRBV28
D gene: TRBD1
CDR3 protein: CASSSPDREDEQYF
CDR3 DNA: TGTGCCAGCAGCTCCCCCGACAGGGAAGACGAGCAGTACTTC

J gene: TRBJ2-7
clone size: once
V gene: TRBV9
D gene: .
CDR3 protein: CASSADSNPYEQYF
CDR3 DNA: TGTGCCAGCAGCGCGGACAGTAATCCCTACGAGCAGTACTTC

J gene: TRBJ1-1
clone size: .
V gene: TRBV27
D gene: .
CDR3 protein: CASSRSRTSYEAFF
CDR3 DNA: TGTGCCAGCAGTCGATCCCGAACTAGCTATGAAGCTTTCTTT

J gene: TRBJ1-2
clone size: .
V gene: TRBV11-3
D gene: .
CDR3 protein: CASSLSRLGGYTF
CDR3 DNA: TGTGCCAGCAGCCTGTCTCGGCTGGGCGGCTACACCTTC

J gene: TRBJ1-2
clone size: .
V gene: TRBV18
D gene: TRBD1
CDR3 protein: CASSPGDRGTGYTF
CDR3 DNA: TGTGCCAGCTCACCGGGTGACAGGGGAACGGGCTACACCTTC

J gene: TRBJ1-5
clone size: .
V gene: TRBV28
D gene: TRBD1
CDR3 protein: CASSLRTGGRQPQHF
CDR3 DNA: TGTGCCAGCAGTTTGCGGACAGGGGGTAGGCAGCCCCAGCATTTT

J gene: TRBJ2-3
clone size: .
V gene: TRBV4-1
D gene: TRBD2
CDR3 protein: CASSPQETSGGRDTQYF
CDR3 DNA: TGCGCCAGCAGCCCCCAAGAGACTAGCGGGGGGCGAGATACGCAGTATTTT

J gene: TRBJ2-2
clone size: .
V gene: TRBV7-9
D gene: .
CDR3 protein: CASSLSTQATAGELFF
CDR3 DNA: TGTGCCAGCAGCTTAAGTACCCAGGCGACCGCCGGGGAGCTGTTTTTT

J gene: TRBJ2-3
clone size: .
V gene: TRBV6-2/TRBV6-3
D gene: TRBD2
CDR3 protein: CASSYTPGTSGTPDTQYF
CDR3 DNA: TGTGCCAGCAGTTACACCCCCGGGACTAGCGGGACCCCAGATACGCAGTATTTT

J gene: TRBJ2-2
clone size: few
V gene: TRBV11-2
D gene: .
CDR3 protein: CASSLGLRNTGELFF
CDR3 DNA: TGTGCCAGCAGCTTGGGACTGAGAAACACCGGGGAGCTGTTTTTT

J gene: TRBJ2-1
clone size: once
V gene: TRBV13
D gene: .
CDR3 protein: CASSPQRGHLRNEQFF
CDR3 DNA: TGTGCCAGCAGCCCTCAAAGGGGACACCTACGTAATGAGCAGTTCTTC

J gene: TRBJ1-2
clone size: .
V gene: TRBV9
D gene: .
CDR3 protein: CASSIADSLYGYTF
CDR3 DNA: TGTGCCAGCAGCATTGCCGACAGTCTCTATGGCTACACCTTC

J gene: TRBJ2-7
clone size: .
V gene: TRBV5-1
D gene: .
CDR3 protein: CASSLVGDEWYF
CDR3 DNA: TGCGCCAGCAGCTTGGTAGGGGATGAGTGGTACTTC

J gene: TRBJ1-2
clone size: .
V gene: TRBV18
D gene: .
CDR3 protein: CASSPPSFDPAVPAGYTF
CDR3 DNA: TGTGCCAGCTCACCACCGAGCTTCGATCCGGCGGTCCCCGCTGGCTACACCTTC

J gene: TRBJ1-1
clone size: once
V gene: TRBV12-3/TRBV12-4
D gene: .
CDR3 protein: CASSPSVNTEAFF
CDR3 DNA: TGTGCCAGCAGCCCCTCAGTGAACACTGAAGCTTTCTTT

J gene: TRBJ2-3
clone size: .
V gene: TRBV29-1
D gene: TRBD1
CDR3 protein: CSVEPLGQGGPDTQYF
CDR3 DNA: TGCAGCGTTGAACCACTGGGACAGGGAGGGCCAGATACGCAGTATTTT

J gene: TRBJ2-7
clone size: .
V gene: TRBV4-3
D gene: TRBD2
CDR3 protein: CASSHLRGGDYEQYF
CDR3 DNA: TGCGCCAGCAGCCACCTCCGCGGGGGAGATTACGAGCAGTACTTC

J gene: TRBJ2-1
clone size: .
V gene: TRBV11-2
D gene: TRBD1
CDR3 protein: CASSLSPGTGVSSYNEQFF
CDR3 DNA: TGTGCCAGCAGCTTATCCCCCGGGACAGGGGTTAGCTCCTACAATGAGCAGTTCTTC

J gene: TRBJ1-1
clone size: once
V gene: TRBV10-3
D gene: TRBD1
CDR3 protein: CAISEPLGGRGRTEAFF
CDR3 DNA: TGTGCCATCAGTGAGCCTCTAGGCGGCAGGGGGCGGACTGAAGCTTTCTTT

J gene: TRBJ1-2
clone size: once
V gene: TRBV3-1/TRBV3-2
D gene: .
CDR3 protein: CASSQLSGNGYTF
CDR3 DNA: TGTGCCAGCAGCCAATTGAGTGGTAATGGCTACACCTTC

J gene: TRBJ1-1
clone size: .
V gene: TRBV19
D gene: .
CDR3 protein: CASSISPSTEAFF
CDR3 DNA: TGTGCCAGTAGTATATCACCCAGCACTGAAGCTTTCTTT

J gene: TRBJ1-1
clone size: .
V gene: TRBV6-5
D gene: .
CDR3 protein: CASSYSMETEAFF
CDR3 DNA: TGTGCCAGCAGTTACTCGATGGAGACTGAAGCTTTCTTT

J gene: TRBJ1-1
clone size: .
V gene: TRBV7-2
D gene: TRBD1
CDR3 protein: CASSPDRVVAVSFF
CDR3 DNA: TGTGCCAGCAGCCCCGACAGGGTTGTAGCTGTGAGTTTCTTT

J gene: TRBJ2-1
clone size: few
V gene: TRBV5-4
D gene: TRBD2
CDR3 protein: CASSFGLTGRNNEQFF
CDR3 DNA: TGTGCCAGCAGCTTTGGATTAACCGGGAGGAACAATGAGCAGTTCTTC

J gene: TRBJ2-3
clone size: .
V gene: TRBV3-1/TRBV3-2
D gene: TRBD2
CDR3 protein: CASSRLAGGLATDTQYF
CDR3 DNA: TGTGCCAGCAGCCGACTAGCGGGGGGCTTAGCAACAGATACGCAGTATTTT

J gene: TRBJ2-5
clone size: .
V gene: TRBV18
D gene: .
CDR3 protein: CASSLRADGETQYF
CDR3 DNA: TGTGCCAGCTCCCTGAGGGCAGACGGAGAGACCCAGTACTTC

J gene: TRBJ1-2
clone size: .
V gene: TRBV29-1
D gene: TRBD1
CDR3 protein: CSARTGEDYGYTF
CDR3 DNA: TGCAGCGCCCGGACAGGGGAGGACTATGGCTACACCTTC

J gene: TRBJ1-1
clone size: once
V gene: TRBV10-1
D gene: .
CDR3 protein: CASSESARNTEAFF
CDR3 DNA: TGCGCCAGCAGTGAGTCGGCCCGAAACACTGAAGCTTTCTTT

J gene: TRBJ1-2
clone size: .
V gene: TRBV14
D gene: .
CDR3 protein: CASSQEVSGGYTF
CDR3 DNA: TGTGCCAGCAGCCAAGAAGTTTCCGGTGGCTACACCTTC

J gene: TRBJ1-1
clone size: once
V gene: TRBV5-1
D gene: TRBD1
CDR3 protein: CASSTSRGPVNTEAFF
CDR3 DNA: TGCGCCAGCAGCACTTCCAGGGGGCCGGTGAACACTGAAGCTTTCTTT

J gene: TRBJ2-5
clone size: few
V gene: TRBV9
D gene: .
CDR3 protein: CASSVDSGRGETQYF
CDR3 DNA: TGTGCCAGCAGCGTAGACAGCGGAAGGGGGGAGACCCAGTACTTC

J gene: TRBJ2-7
clone size: .
V gene: TRBV4-1
D gene: TRBD1
CDR3 protein: CASSQGTGDYEQYF
CDR3 DNA: TGCGCCAGCAGCCAAGGGACAGGGGACTACGAGCAGTACTTC

J gene: TRBJ2-7
clone size: .
V gene: TRBV7-8
D gene: .
CDR3 protein: CASSLVTGPYEQYF
CDR3 DNA: TGTGCCAGCAGCTTAGTAACAGGGCCCTACGAGCAGTACTTC

J gene: TRBJ1-5
clone size: .
V gene: TRBV7-8
D gene: .
CDR3 protein: CASSLAKWEKQPQHF
CDR3 DNA: TGTGCCAGCAGCTTAGCTAAATGGGAGAAACAGCCCCAGCATTTT

J gene: TRBJ2-5
clone size: .
V gene: TRBV5-4
D gene: .
CDR3 protein: CASSSRDMAETQYF
CDR3 DNA: TGTGCCAGCAGCTCAAGGGACATGGCGGAGACCCAGTACTTC